Below are 5 T cell receptor beta chains sequenced from a single sample in a study of CD8+CD57+ T cells in acquired aplastic anemia. The template for TCR beta VDJ and CDR3 sequence profiling was genomic DNA. TCRdb re-analysed the reads in MiXCR, keeping a single row per CDR3 protein. In the table there are around 150,000 distinct CDR3 sequences, approximately 43% of which are singletons. The sequencing input was sorted CD4+, CD8+, or CD8+CD57+ T cells (not recorded which) from PBMCs. The receptors were gathered from a human donor in good health.

This clonotype was picked up one time. The J gene is TRBJ2-2, the V gene TRBV24-1; no clear D gene. The CDR3 consists of 15 residues. Trimming removed 4 bases at V and 3 bases at J, with 11 bases between. Germline loops: CDR1 KGHDR, CDR2 SFDVKD. The CDR3 region is CATSDPGEDTGELFF. The DNA of the CDR3 is TGTGCCACCAGTGACCCCGGAGAGGACACCGGGGAGCTGTTTTTT.

This clonotype was seen more than once but under ten times. The chain couples TRBV3-1 to TRBJ2-5; 13 positions match TRBD2. CDR3 length equals 16 residues. J lost 2 bases, V lost 6 bases, and 6 bases had no gene match. The germline V gene encodes CDR1 LGHDT and CDR2 YNNKEL (reference sequence). The CDR3 DNA reads as TGTGCCAGCAGACTGGGACTAGCGGGGAGGCAAGAGACCCAGTACTTC. Translation gives CASRLGLAGRQETQYF.

This clonotype has a count of ten or more. The chain employs TRBV12-3 or TRBV12-4 and TRBJ1-2; the D is unclear. The length of the CDR3 is 13 residues. Trimming removed 8 bases from V and 2 bases from J, with 12 bases in between. This CDR3 is CASRSQGNYGYTF. In DNA form, the CDR3 reads TGTGCCAGCCGATCGCAAGGGAACTATGGCTACACCTTC.

The chain combines TRBV18 with TRBJ1-4; D gene uncertain. Trimming pared 2 bases from V and 5 bases from J, leaving 9 bases between. Looked up from germline, CDR1 is KGHSH and CDR2 is LQKENI. The CDR3 sequence is 14 residues long. CDR3 nucleotides: TGTGCCAGCTCACCAGACGGGGTAAATGAAAAACTGTTTTTT. It yields the protein CASSPDGVNEKLFF.

V is TRBV19 and J is TRBJ2-3; D uncertain. Trimming pared 7 bases from V and 2 bases from J, leaving 10 bases between. Germline CDR1 reads LNHDA; CDR2 reads SQIVND (reference sequence). The CDR3 contains 13 residues. The CDR3 region has the DNA TGTGCCAGTATAAAACCAAACACAGATACGCAGTATTTT. The encoded protein is CASIKPNTDTQYF. Using reference TRBV19 and TRBJ2-3 for the parts outside the CDR3, the full variable domain is DGGITQSPKYLFRKEGQNVTLSCEQNLNHDAMYWYRQDPGQGLRLIYYSQIVNDFQKGDIAEGYSVSREKKESFPLTVTSAQKNPTAFYLCASIKPNTDTQYFGPGTRLTVL.